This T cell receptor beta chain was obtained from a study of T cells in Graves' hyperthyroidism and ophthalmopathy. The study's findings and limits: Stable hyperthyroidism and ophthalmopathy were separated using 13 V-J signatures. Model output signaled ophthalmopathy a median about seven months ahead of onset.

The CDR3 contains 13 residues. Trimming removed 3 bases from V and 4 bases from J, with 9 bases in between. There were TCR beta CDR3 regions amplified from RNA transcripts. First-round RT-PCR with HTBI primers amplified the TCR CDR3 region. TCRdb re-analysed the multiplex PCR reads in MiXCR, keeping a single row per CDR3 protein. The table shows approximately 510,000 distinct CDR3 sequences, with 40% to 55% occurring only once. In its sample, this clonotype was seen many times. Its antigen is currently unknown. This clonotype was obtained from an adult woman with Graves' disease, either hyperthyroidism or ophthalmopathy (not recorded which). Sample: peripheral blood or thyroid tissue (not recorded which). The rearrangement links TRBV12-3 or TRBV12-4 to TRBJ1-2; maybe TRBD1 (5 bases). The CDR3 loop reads CASSFRDRYGYTF. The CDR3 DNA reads TGTGCCAGCAGTTTCAGGGATCGCTATGGCTACACCTTC.